The TCR beta chain described here comes from a study of memory CD4+ T cells and cytomegalovirus serostatus. Study results and limitations: CD4+ memory repertoires contained about 40% of the roughly 150 reported CMV TCRbeta sequences. The CMV-associated TCR signature appears largely within the CD4+ memory repertoire.

Germline CDR1 SGHVS, CDR2 FQNEAQ. The V end was cut by 3 bases, the J end by 3 bases, with 15 bases between. This CDR3 has 16 amino acids. The assay was immunoSEQ multiplex PCR, and TCRdb's table has in-frame clones only and misses some. The sample lists roughly 50,000 clones; around 78% were seen once. Notes on this clone: Its cognate antigen is unknown.

Single viable CD3+CD4+CD8-CD45RO+ cells were sorted as the memory CD4+ T cells. Serum IgG to CMV pp150, pp28, p38 and p52 defined serostatus. This chain connects TRBV7-8 to TRBJ1-5; possibly TRBD1 for D (6 bases). This TCR was sampled from an adult in good health and CMV-seronegative. The sequencing sample was made of memory CD4+ T cells from blood. The CDR3 spells CASSLGGGQANQPQHF. CDR3 DNA: TGTGCCAGCAGCTTGGGGGGGGGCCAAGCCAATCAGCCCCAGCATTTT.